One T cell receptor beta chain is described in this entry. These data come from a study of immune evolution from preneoplasia to lung adenocarcinoma. Assay used: immunoSEQ multiplex PCR; TCRdb lists only in-frame clones, some missing. The sample records 8,000 or so clones, approximately 85% being singletons. The CDR3 is 14 amino acids. Per the germline V gene, CDR1 is LNHDA and CDR2 is SQIVND (reference sequence). V was clipped by 3 bases and J by 5 bases, with 8 bases between them. Sequencing was performed on FFPE minimally invasive lung adenocarcinoma tissue. This TCR was recovered from a person of 80 years or more with lung adenocarcinoma. The genes are TRBV19 and TRBJ1-6; TRBD1 is a possible D gene (6 bases). CDR3 in amino acids: CASSIGGHNSPLHF. CDR3 sequence (DNA): TGTGCCAGTAGTATTGGGGGGCATAATTCACCCCTCCACTTT.